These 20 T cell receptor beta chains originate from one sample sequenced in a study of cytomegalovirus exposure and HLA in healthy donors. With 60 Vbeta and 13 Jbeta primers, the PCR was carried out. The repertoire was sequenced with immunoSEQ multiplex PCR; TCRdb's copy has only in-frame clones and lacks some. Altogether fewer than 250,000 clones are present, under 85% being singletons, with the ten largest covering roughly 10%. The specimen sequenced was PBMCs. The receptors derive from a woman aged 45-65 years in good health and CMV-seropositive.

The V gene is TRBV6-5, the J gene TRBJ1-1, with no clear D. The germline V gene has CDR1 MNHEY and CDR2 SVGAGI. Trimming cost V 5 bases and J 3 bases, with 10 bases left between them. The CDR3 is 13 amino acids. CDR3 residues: CASSESGYTEAFF. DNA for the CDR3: TGTGCCAGCAGTGAAAGCGGGTACACTGAAGCTTTCTTT.

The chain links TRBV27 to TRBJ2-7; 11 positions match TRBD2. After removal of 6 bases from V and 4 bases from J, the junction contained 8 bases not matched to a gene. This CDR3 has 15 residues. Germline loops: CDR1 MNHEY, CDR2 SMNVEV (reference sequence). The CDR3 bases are TGTGCCAGCAGACCTTTAGCGGGGGGGCTGTACGAGCAGTACTTC. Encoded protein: CASRPLAGGLYEQYF.

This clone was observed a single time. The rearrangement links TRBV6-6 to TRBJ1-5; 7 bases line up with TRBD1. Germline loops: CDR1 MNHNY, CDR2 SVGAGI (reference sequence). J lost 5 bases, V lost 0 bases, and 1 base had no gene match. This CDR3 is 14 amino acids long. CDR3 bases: TGTGCCAGCAGTTACTCCAGGGGGGATCAGCCCCAGCATTTT. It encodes CASSYSRGDQPQHF.

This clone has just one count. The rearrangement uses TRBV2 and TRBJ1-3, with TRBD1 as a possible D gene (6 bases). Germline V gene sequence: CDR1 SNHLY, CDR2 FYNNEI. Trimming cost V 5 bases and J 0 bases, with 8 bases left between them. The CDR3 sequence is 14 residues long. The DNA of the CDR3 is TGTGCCAGCAGTCAGGACAGCTCTGGAAACACCATATATTTT. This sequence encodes CASSQDSSGNTIYF. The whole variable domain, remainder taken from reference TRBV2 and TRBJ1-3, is EPEVTQTPSHQVTQMGQEVILRCVPISNHLYFYWYRQILGQKVEFLVSFYNNEISEKSEIFDDQFSVERPDGSNFTLKIRSTKLEDSAMYFCASSQDSSGNTIYFGEGSWLTVV.

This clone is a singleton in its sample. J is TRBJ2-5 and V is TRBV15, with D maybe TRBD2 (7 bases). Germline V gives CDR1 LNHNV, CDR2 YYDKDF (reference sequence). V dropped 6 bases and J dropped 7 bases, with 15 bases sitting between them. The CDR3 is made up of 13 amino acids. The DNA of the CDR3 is TGTGCCACCAGGGGGGGAAGGGGGGGGACCCAGTACTTC. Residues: CATRGGRGGTQYF.

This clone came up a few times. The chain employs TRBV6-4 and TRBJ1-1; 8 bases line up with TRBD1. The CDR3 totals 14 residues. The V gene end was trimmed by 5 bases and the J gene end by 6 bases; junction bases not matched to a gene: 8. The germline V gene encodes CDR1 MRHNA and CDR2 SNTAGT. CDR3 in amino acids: CASSRSQGAAEAFF. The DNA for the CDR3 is TGTGCCAGCAGTAGAAGTCAGGGGGCCGCTGAAGCTTTCTTT.

CDR3 amino acids: CASSSTADTGLGGYTF. DNA for the CDR3: TGCGCCAGCAGCTCCACCGCCGATACAGGGTTAGGAGGCTACACCTTC. The chain joins TRBV5-1 to TRBJ1-2; D is perhaps TRBD1 (6 bases). The CDR3 is 16 amino acids. Between the trimmed V and J ends, which lost 3 bases and 8 bases, there was a span of 23 bases. CDR1 and CDR2 (germline): SGHRS, YFSETQ.

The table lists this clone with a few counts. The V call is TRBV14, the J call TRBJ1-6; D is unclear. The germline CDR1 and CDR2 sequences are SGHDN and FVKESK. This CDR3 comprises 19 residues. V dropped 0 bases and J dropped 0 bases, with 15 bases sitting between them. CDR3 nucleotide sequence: TGTGCCAGCAGCCAAGATCCGGGAGACCTTCGCTCCTATAATTCACCCCTCCACTTT. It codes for CASSQDPGDLRSYNSPLHF.

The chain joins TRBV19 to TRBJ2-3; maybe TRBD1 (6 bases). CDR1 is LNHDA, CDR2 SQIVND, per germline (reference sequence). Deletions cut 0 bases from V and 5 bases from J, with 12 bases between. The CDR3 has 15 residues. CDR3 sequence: CASSIDPEGGDTQYF. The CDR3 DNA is TGTGCCAGTAGTATAGATCCCGAAGGGGGAGATACGCAGTATTTT.

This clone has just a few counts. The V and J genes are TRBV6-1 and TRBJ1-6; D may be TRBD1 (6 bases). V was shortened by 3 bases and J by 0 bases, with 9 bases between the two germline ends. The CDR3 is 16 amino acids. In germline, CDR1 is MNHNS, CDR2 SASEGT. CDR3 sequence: CASSDTGSSYNSPLHF. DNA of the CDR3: TGTGCCAGCAGTGACACAGGGAGCTCCTATAATTCACCCCTCCACTTT.

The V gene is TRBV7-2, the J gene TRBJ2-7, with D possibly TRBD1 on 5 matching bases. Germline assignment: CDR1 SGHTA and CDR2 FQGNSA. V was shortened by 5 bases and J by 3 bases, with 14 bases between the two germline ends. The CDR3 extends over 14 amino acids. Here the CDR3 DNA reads TGTGCCAGCAGCCCACCGGACAAGTACTACGAGCAGTACTTC. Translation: CASSPPDKYYEQYF.

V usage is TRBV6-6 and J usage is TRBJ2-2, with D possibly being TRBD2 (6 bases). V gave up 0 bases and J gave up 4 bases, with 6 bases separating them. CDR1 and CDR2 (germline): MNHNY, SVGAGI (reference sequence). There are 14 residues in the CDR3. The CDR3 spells CASSYSGGTGELFF. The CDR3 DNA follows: TGTGCCAGCAGTTACTCGGGGGGCACCGGGGAGCTGTTTTTT.

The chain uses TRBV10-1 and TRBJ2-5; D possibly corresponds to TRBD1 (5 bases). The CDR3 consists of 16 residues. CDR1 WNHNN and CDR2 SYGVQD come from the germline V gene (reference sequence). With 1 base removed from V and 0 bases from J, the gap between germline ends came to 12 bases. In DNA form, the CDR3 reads TGCGCCAGCAGTGAGTTTCCAGGGAACTACCAAGAGACCCAGTACTTC. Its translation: CASSEFPGNYQETQYF.

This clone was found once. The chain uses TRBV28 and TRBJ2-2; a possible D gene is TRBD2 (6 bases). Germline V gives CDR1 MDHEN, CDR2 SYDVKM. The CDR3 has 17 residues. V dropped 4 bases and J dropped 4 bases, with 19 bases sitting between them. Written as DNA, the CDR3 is TGTGCCAGCAGTTACCTACCCGATGGGGGGATCACCGGGGAGCTGTTTTTT. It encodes CASSYLPDGGITGELFF.

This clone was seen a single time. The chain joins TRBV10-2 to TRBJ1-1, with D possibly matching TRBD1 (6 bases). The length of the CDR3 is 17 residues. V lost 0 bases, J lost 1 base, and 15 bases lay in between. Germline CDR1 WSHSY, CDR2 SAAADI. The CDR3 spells CASSESNPRGPNTEAFF. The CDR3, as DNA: TGCGCCAGCAGTGAGTCTAACCCGCGGGGGCCGAACACTGAAGCTTTCTTT.

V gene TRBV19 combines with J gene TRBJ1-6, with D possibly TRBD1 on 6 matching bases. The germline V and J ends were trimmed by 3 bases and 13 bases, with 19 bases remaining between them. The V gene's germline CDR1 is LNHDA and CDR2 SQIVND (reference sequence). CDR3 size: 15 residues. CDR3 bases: TGTGCCAGTAGTATTAGGACAGCAACAGACGGGCCCCTCCACTTT. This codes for CASSIRTATDGPLHF.

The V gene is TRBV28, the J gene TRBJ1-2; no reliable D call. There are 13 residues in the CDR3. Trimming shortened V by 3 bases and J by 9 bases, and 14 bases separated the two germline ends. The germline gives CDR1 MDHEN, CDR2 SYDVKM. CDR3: CASSFPKSVRYTF. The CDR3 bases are TGTGCCAGCAGTTTCCCAAAGTCAGTTCGCTACACCTTC.

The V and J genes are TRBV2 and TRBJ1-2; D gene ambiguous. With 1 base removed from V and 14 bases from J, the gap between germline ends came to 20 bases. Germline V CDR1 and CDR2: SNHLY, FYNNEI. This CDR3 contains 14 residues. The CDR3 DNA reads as TGTGCCAGCAGTGAAGTCATCGTAGCCCCCCTACGGACCTTC. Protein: CASSEVIVAPLRTF.

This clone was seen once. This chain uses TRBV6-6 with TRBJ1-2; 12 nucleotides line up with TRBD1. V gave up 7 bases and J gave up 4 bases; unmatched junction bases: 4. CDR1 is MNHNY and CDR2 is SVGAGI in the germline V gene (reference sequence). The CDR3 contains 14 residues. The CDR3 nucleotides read TGTGCCAGCACCTGGGGACAGGGGGCCTATGGCTACACCTTC. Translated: CASTWGQGAYGYTF.

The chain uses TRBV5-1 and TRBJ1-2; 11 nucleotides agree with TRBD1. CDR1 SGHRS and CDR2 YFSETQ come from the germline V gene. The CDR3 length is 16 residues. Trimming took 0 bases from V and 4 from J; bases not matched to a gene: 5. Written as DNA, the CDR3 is TGCGCCAGCAGCTTGGGGACAGGGGGCACGAGCTATGGCTACACCTTC. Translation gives CASSLGTGGTSYGYTF. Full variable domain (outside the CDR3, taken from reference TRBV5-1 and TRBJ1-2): KAGVTQTPRYLIKTRGQQVTLSCSPISGHRSVSWYQQTPGQGLQFLFEYFSETQRNKGNFPGRFSGRQFSNSRSEMNVSTLELGDSALYLCASSLGTGGTSYGYTFGSGTRLTVV.